These T cell receptor beta chains were read from a single sample in a study of T cells in Graves' hyperthyroidism and ophthalmopathy. Each CDR3 protein gets one entry after TCRdb re-called the multiplex PCR reads with MiXCR. The table lists roughly 740,000 distinct CDR3 sequences, roughly 15% of them singletons. Input material: blood. These receptors were collected from a man in his late teens or twenties with Graves' hyperthyroidism. Each CDR3 is given with its conserved first and last residue. D genes are given only for firm matches. Clone size is shown for a subset of rows, as once, few, many or a class of expanded clone.

v_gene	abundance	d_gene	j_gene	len	CDR3nt	CDR3aa
TRBV20-1	many	TRBD2	TRBJ2-1	15	TGCAGTGCTAATAGGCGGCCTAGCGGCTACAATGAGCAGTTCTTC	CSANRRPSGYNEQFF
TRBV27	few	TRBD2	TRBJ2-3	14	TGTGCCAGCAGTGGACTAGCGGGAACCTATACGCAGTATTTT	CASSGLAGTYTQYF
TRBV6-1	few	NA	TRBJ2-2	13	TGTGCCAGCAGTGACTCGGTACTCGGGGAGCTGTTTTTT	CASSDSVLGELFF
TRBV6-1	few	TRBD1	TRBJ1-2	16	TGTGCCAGCAGTGAAGCTAGGGGCGGACAGGACTATGGCTACACCTTC	CASSEARGGQDYGYTF
TRBV24-1	few	TRBD2	TRBJ2-1	16	TGTGCCACCAGTGCCCCTCTAGCGGGAGGGCTGGATGAGCAGTTCTTC	CATSAPLAGGLDEQFF
TRBV10-1	few	NA	TRBJ2-7	14	TGCGCCAGCAGTGGCATTGGGACCCCCTCCGAGCAGTACTTC	CASSGIGTPSEQYF
TRBV5-6	few	TRBD1	TRBJ2-5	15	TGTGCCAGCAGCTTGGCTCCAGGGGGAATGGAGACCCAGTACTTC	CASSLAPGGMETQYF
TRBV7-9	NA	NA	TRBJ2-2	16	TGTGCCAGCAGCCCGCCCTGGGCATCGAACACCGGGGAGCTGTTTTTT	CASSPPWASNTGELFF
TRBV28	NA	NA	TRBJ2-7	14	TGTGCCAGCAGGAGGACCCCTCGAGGCTACGAGCAGTACTTC	CASRRTPRGYEQYF
TRBV28	many	NA	TRBJ1-3	14	TGTGCCAGCAGTTTATCAGGAGGAGGGAACACCATATATTTT	CASSLSGGGNTIYF
TRBV19	NA	NA	TRBJ1-1	14	TGTGCCACGTCCCACCTGTCATGGAACACTGAAGCTTTCTTT	CATSHLSWNTEAFF
TRBV7-9	NA	TRBD1	TRBJ1-4	17	TGTGCCAGCAGCAGGGACAGGGAGAGCGGTAACAATGAAAAACTGTTTTTT	CASSRDRESGNNEKLFF
TRBV28	NA	TRBD1	TRBJ1-2	16	TGTGCCAGCAGTTTGCAGACAGGGGGCATCTCCTATGGCTACACCTTC	CASSLQTGGISYGYTF
TRBV5-1	many	NA	TRBJ1-1	15	TGCGCCAGCAGCTTGGTTGTGGGCGGGAACACTGAAGCTTTCTTT	CASSLVVGGNTEAFF
TRBV28	NA	NA	TRBJ2-1	14	TGTGCCAGCAGTTTAGGCGGGACCCTCAATGAGCAGTTCTTC	CASSLGGTLNEQFF
TRBV27	many	NA	TRBJ1-1	18	TGTGCCAGCAGTTTATCGATTGGCTATGAACGCAGGAACACTGAAGCTTTCTTT	CASSLSIGYERRNTEAFF
TRBV28	few	TRBD1	TRBJ2-7	16	TGTGCCAGCAGTTTAGTGCGGGACAGGGGATACAACGAGCAGTACTTC	CASSLVRDRGYNEQYF
TRBV29-1	NA	NA	TRBJ1-1	11	TGCAGCGTTGGAGAGAACACTGAAGCTCTCTTT	CSVGENTEALF
TRBV30	NA	TRBD1	TRBJ2-7	15	TGTGCCTGGAGTGTTGGGACAGGGGGCTCCTACGAGCAGTACTTC	CAWSVGTGGSYEQYF
TRBV20-1	many	TRBD2	TRBJ2-2	16	TGCAGTGCTAGTCGGCTAGCGGGGACGAACACCGGGGAGCTGTTTTTT	CSASRLAGTNTGELFF
TRBV7-9	few	NA	TRBJ2-1	12	TGTGCCAGCAACAAACAGGGTGGTGAGCAGTTCTTC	CASNKQGGEQFF
TRBV7-3	few	NA	TRBJ1-1	15	TGTGCCAGCAGCTTAACGGGGGGGACGGGAACTGAAGCTTTCTTT	CASSLTGGTGTEAFF
TRBV5-1	many	TRBD2	TRBJ2-1	13	TGCGCCAGCAGGCCGGGGGGGTACAATGAGCAGTTCTTC	CASRPGGYNEQFF
TRBV6-1	many	TRBD2	TRBJ2-5	17	TGTGCCAGCAGCGGGGCTAGCGGGAGCTGGGGGCAAGAGACCCAGTACTTC	CASSGASGSWGQETQYF
TRBV3-1	NA	NA	TRBJ1-5	13	TGTGCCAGCAGCCAAGAATTAACTTTACCCCAGCATTTT	CASSQELTLPQHF
TRBV30	NA	NA	TRBJ2-1	14	TGTGCCTGGAGTGCCCGACCGGAGTTTGGTGAGCAGTTCTTC	CAWSARPEFGEQFF
TRBV12-3/TRBV12-4	many	TRBD1	TRBJ2-7	15	TGTGCCAGCAGGGTAGGCCGGGACAGGGTTTACGAGCAGTACTTC	CASRVGRDRVYEQYF
TRBV4-1	NA	TRBD2	TRBJ2-7	16	TGCGCCAGCAGCCTCCGAACTAGCGGGGCATCCTACGAGCAGTACTTC	CASSLRTSGASYEQYF
TRBV3-1	NA	TRBD1	TRBJ2-5	13	TGTGCCAGCAGCCGCAGACAGGGAGAGACCCAGTACTTC	CASSRRQGETQYF